Sequencing of this T cell receptor (beta chain) was carried out in a study of vaccination effects on CD4 cells after COVID-19. Study-level information: Every participant took two doses of the BNT162b2 or mRNA-1273 vaccine. The study, taken as a whole, reports: Only a single clone (1 of 255 vaccine-induced clones in healthy vaccinees) cross-reacted with common cold coronaviruses. Clones arising from infection and from vaccination showed marked clonal contraction late after vaccination.

In the case of this clone: The antigen is unknown.

Using viral peptide pools, the ViraFEST assay grew out antigen-specific CD4+ T cells prior to sequencing. Cells that had been cultured for 9 to 10 days were the source of isolated CD4+ T cells. Each vaccine recipient was nucleocapsid antibody negative and had no prior SARS-CoV-2 infection. PBMC were cultured at roughly 2 million per well with 10 IU/ml IL-2 and 9.5 to 10 ug/ml peptides. Sequenced by immunoSEQ multiplex PCR; TCRdb stores in-frame clones only, minus some. Of tens of thousands of clones in the sample, 79% were seen once. The CDR3 consists of 15 residues. Trimming pared 4 bases from V and 8 bases from J, leaving 18 bases between. CDR1 and CDR2 (germline): SGHRS, YFSETQ.

The sequencing used CD4+ T cells from PBMCs cultured with HCoV-OC43 spike peptides, collected before COVID-19 vaccination. The subset denotes: HCoV-OC43 spike overlapping peptide pool stimulation. The clonotype originates from a human donor who received a COVID-19 vaccine. This chain uses TRBV5-1 with TRBJ1-4; possibly TRBD1 for D (6 bases). The CDR3 DNA reads as TGCGCCAGCAGCCCCCTCGGGGGGCGTAGGGAAAAACTGTTTTTT. This translates into CASSPLGGRREKLFF.